These 30 T cell receptor beta chains were sequenced from one sample in a study of OX40 agonist ivuxolimab in advanced cancers. The method was immunoSEQ multiplex PCR; TCRdb's version includes in-frame clones alone and lacks a portion of them. The sample lists about 80,000 clones, about 92% occurring once. This material consisted of CD4+ or CD8+ T cells sorted from blood, taken in a trial of the OX40 agonist ivuxolimab. The source is an adult with an advanced solid tumor such as melanoma, head and neck, liver or kidney cancer.

The rearrangement joins TRBV15 to TRBJ2-7, with D uncertain. The ends were cut back, 0 bases at V and 9 bases at J, with 24 bases in the middle. This CDR3 is built from 17 residues. Germline CDR1 and CDR2: LNHNV and YYDKDF (reference sequence). The CDR3 loop is CATSRDRLVNGVLGQYF. The CDR3 DNA reads as TGTGCCACCAGCAGAGATCGGCTTGTTAATGGGGTCCTGGGGCAGTACTTC. Full variable domain (rest looked up from reference TRBV15 and TRBJ2-7): DAMVIQNPRYQVTQFGKPVTLSCSQTLNHNVMYWYQQKSSQAPKLLFHYYDKDFNNEADTPDNFQSRRPNTSFCFLDIRSPGLGDTAMYLCATSRDRLVNGVLGQYFGPGTRLTVT.

This rearrangement joins TRBV27 to TRBJ2-7; D ambiguous. Germline CDR1 reads MNHEY; CDR2 reads SMNVEV (reference sequence). This CDR3 contains 15 residues. V shed 2 bases and J shed 2 bases, with 13 bases lying between them. CDR3 sequence (DNA): TGTGCCAGCAGTTTAAAGGCGGCCATCCCCTACGAGCAGTACTTC. It specifies CASSLKAAIPYEQYF.

V gene TRBV7-2 combines with J gene TRBJ2-1; unclear D gene. The CDR3 sequence is 15 residues long. Germline CDR1 is SGHTA and CDR2 is FQGNSA. V shed 1 base and J shed 3 bases, with 10 bases lying between them. CDR3 loop: CASSLVSRSYNEQFF. The CDR3 nucleotides are TGTGCCAGCAGCTTAGTGTCCAGAAGCTACAATGAGCAGTTCTTC. The entire variable domain, with the rest obtained from reference TRBV7-2 and TRBJ2-1, is as follows: GAGVSQSPSNKVTEKGKDVELRCDPISGHTALYWYRQSLGQGLEFLIYFQGNSAPDKSGLPSDRFSAERTGGSVSTLTIQRTQQEDSAVYLCASSLVSRSYNEQFFGPGTRLTVL.

The genes are TRBV6-4 and TRBJ2-3, with D possibly matching TRBD2 (6 bases). CDR1 is MRHNA and CDR2 is SNTAGT in the germline V gene. The CDR3 has 18 amino acids. Trimming cost V 3 bases and J 0 bases, with 19 bases left between them. The CDR3 nucleotides are TGTGCCAGCAGTGAATCTGTTGGGGGGATCCTTAGCACAGATACGCAGTATTTT. This translates into CASSESVGGILSTDTQYF.

V and J are TRBV4-1 and TRBJ2-1; 7 bases are shared with TRBD2. The ends lost 0 bases at V and 6 bases at J; junction bases unmatched: 8. The CDR3 loop spans 16 amino acids. In germline, CDR1 is MGHRA, CDR2 YSYEKL. The CDR3, as DNA: TGCGCCAGCAGCCAAGATGACGGGGGGTCGGGCAATGAGCAGTTCTTC. Protein product: CASSQDDGGSGNEQFF.

This clone occurred once. The chain has TRBV11-2 and TRBJ1-6; no clear D gene. The germline gives CDR1 SGHAT, CDR2 FQNNGV. The CDR3 has 17 residues. Trimming pared 6 bases from V and 2 bases from J, leaving 17 bases between. CDR3 protein: CASRLTGGGTYNSPLHF. The CDR3 nucleotides read TGTGCCAGCAGACTGACCGGCGGTGGTACCTATAATTCACCCCTCCACTTT.

This sequence joins TRBV5-1 and TRBJ2-3, with a weak D call TRBD1 (5 bases). The germline V and J ends were trimmed by 0 bases and 3 bases, with 8 bases remaining between them. Germline values: CDR1 SGHRS, CDR2 YFSETQ. The CDR3 totals 14 residues. In DNA, the CDR3 is TGCGCCAGCAGCTTGGTCCAGGGAACAGATACGCAGTATTTT. It translates to CASSLVQGTDTQYF.

The gene calls are TRBV5-6 and TRBJ1-2, with TRBD1 identical over 10 bases. After removal of 4 bases from V and 2 bases from J, the junction contained 2 bases not matched to a gene. The CDR3 is 14 amino acids. Looked up from germline, CDR1 is SGHDT and CDR2 is YYEEEE. CDR3 in amino acids: CASSPGQGNYGYTF. The DNA for the CDR3 is TGTGCCAGCAGCCCGGGACAGGGGAACTATGGCTACACCTTC.

The rearrangement uses TRBV7-8 and TRBJ2-2; the match to TRBD2 covers 11 bases. The germline V gene encodes CDR1 SGHVS and CDR2 FQNEAQ. The CDR3 length is 16 residues. Trimming at V came to 2 bases and at J to 6 bases, leaving 5 bases not matched to a gene. The CDR3 nucleotides are TGTGCCAGCAGCTTATTACTAGCGGGAGATCCCGGGGAGCTGTTTTTT. Protein sequence: CASSLLLAGDPGELFF. Using reference TRBV7-8 and TRBJ2-2 for the parts outside the CDR3, the full variable domain is GAGVSQSPRYKVAKRGQDVALRCDPISGHVSLFWYQQALGQGPEFLTYFQNEAQLDKSGLPSDRFFAERPEGSVSTLKIQRTQQEDSAVYLCASSLLLAGDPGELFFGEGSRLTVL.

The rearrangement uses TRBV6-5 and TRBJ1-1, with D possibly matching TRBD1 (5 bases). V was trimmed by 2 bases and J by 1 base, leaving 11 bases between them. The germline gives CDR1 MNHEY, CDR2 SVGAGI. The CDR3 has 15 amino acids. This CDR3 is CASSYAPGGNTEAFF. The CDR3 DNA sequence: TGTGCCAGCAGTTACGCCCCGGGGGGGAACACTGAAGCTTTCTTT.

This clone has more than one count but fewer than ten. The chain joins TRBV19 to TRBJ1-2; a possible D gene is TRBD1 (5 bases). Germline lookup yields CDR1 LNHDA and CDR2 SQIVND (reference sequence). The CDR3 loop spans 13 amino acids. V was trimmed by 5 bases and J by 8 bases, leaving 15 bases between them. The CDR3: CASSADSYLGYTF. CDR3 DNA: TGTGCCAGTAGTGCCGACAGTTATCTCGGCTACACCTTC.

The chain is built from TRBV6-5 and TRBJ1-1; no clear D. CDR1 and CDR2 (germline): MNHEY, SVGAGI. Trimming cost V 0 bases and J 5 bases, with 7 bases left between them. This CDR3 contains 13 residues. DNA for the CDR3: TGTGCCAGCAGTTACTCATCCTCAACTGAAGCTTTCTTT. It codes for CASSYSSSTEAFF.

The V and J genes are TRBV4-3 and TRBJ1-1; D remains ambiguous. Per the germline V gene, CDR1 is LGHNA and CDR2 is YSLEER. V lost 3 bases and J lost 1, with 12 bases in between. This CDR3 has 15 amino acids. DNA for the CDR3: TGCGCCAGCAGCCAGGGCAGACGTTCGAACACTGAAGCTTTCTTT. Protein: CASSQGRRSNTEAFF.

The V and J genes are TRBV14 and TRBJ2-7, with a weak D call TRBD1 (6 bases). Trimming shortened V by 11 bases and J by 3 bases, and 14 bases separated the two germline ends. This CDR3 is 12 amino acids long. CDR1 and CDR2 (germline): SGHDN, FVKESK. This CDR3 reads CASRGRDYEQYF. In DNA, the CDR3 is TGTGCCTCCAGGGGCAGGGACTACGAGCAGTACTTC. The full variable domain, in which reference TRBV14 and TRBJ2-7 provide the parts outside the CDR3, is EAGVTQFPSHSVIEKGQTVTLRCDPISGHDNLYWYRRVMGKEIKFLLHFVKESKQDESGMPNNRFLAERTGGTYSTLKVQPAELEDSGVYFCASRGRDYEQYFGPGTRLTVT.

V usage is TRBV13 and J usage is TRBJ1-2; tentative D call: TRBD1 (5 bases). Germline assignment: CDR1 PRHDT and CDR2 FYEKMQ (reference sequence). V dropped 0 bases and J dropped 6 bases, with 8 bases sitting between them. The CDR3 consists of 13 residues. CDR3: CASSLGAGNGYTF. For the CDR3, the DNA is TGTGCCAGCAGCTTAGGGGCAGGGAATGGCTACACCTTC.

The genes are TRBV13 and TRBJ2-5, with TRBD1 matching 7 bases. The trim removed 0 bases at V and 5 bases at J, leaving 3 bases unmatched. The CDR3 totals 14 residues. The germline V gene encodes CDR1 PRHDT and CDR2 FYEKMQ (reference sequence). The CDR3 loop reads CASSLGGGRETQYF. In DNA form, the CDR3 reads TGTGCCAGCAGCTTAGGAGGGGGCCGGGAGACCCAGTACTTC. The variable domain in full, with the rest retrieved from reference TRBV13 and TRBJ2-5, is AAGVIQSPRHLIKEKRETATLKCYPIPRHDTVYWYQQGPGQDPQFLISFYEKMQSDKGSIPDRFSAQQFSDYHSELNMSSLELGDSALYFCASSLGGGRETQYFGPGTRLLVL.

The chain carries TRBV13 and TRBJ2-2; 7 nucleotides line up with TRBD2. The CDR3 consists of 16 residues. From germline, CDR1 is PRHDT and CDR2 FYEKMQ (reference sequence). V trimming: 5 bases; J trimming: 6 bases; junction bases outside the gene matches: 12. Here the CDR3 reads CASSPNIAAGAGELFF. As DNA, the CDR3 is TGTGCCAGCAGCCCAAATATAGCCGCGGGGGCCGGGGAGCTGTTTTTT. Full variable domain (remainder filled in from reference TRBV13 and TRBJ2-2): AAGVIQSPRHLIKEKRETATLKCYPIPRHDTVYWYQQGPGQDPQFLISFYEKMQSDKGSIPDRFSAQQFSDYHSELNMSSLELGDSALYFCASSPNIAAGAGELFFGEGSRLTVL.

The CDR3 region is CASSTRGDAYEQYF. In nucleotides, the CDR3 is TGTGCCAGTAGTACTAGGGGGGACGCCTACGAGCAGTACTTC. J is TRBJ2-7 and V is TRBV19; TRBD1 or TRBD2 may be the D gene (6 bases each). Per germline, CDR1 LNHDA and CDR2 SQIVND (reference sequence). The V gene lost 4 bases and the J gene lost 2 bases, with 12 bases spanning the gap. The CDR3 consists of 14 residues.

Notes on this clone: The sample has other DNA sequences that encode this CDR3 too. V usage is TRBV7-2 and J usage is TRBJ1-5; D uncertain. This CDR3 has 14 amino acids. CDR1 is SGHTA, CDR2 FQGNSA, per germline. Trimming cost V 2 bases and J 0 bases, with 5 bases left between them. CDR3 region: CASSLSYSNQPQHF. As DNA, the CDR3 is TGTGCCAGCAGCTTAAGTTATAGCAATCAGCCCCAGCATTTT.

This sequence joins TRBV4-3 and TRBJ1-1; 7 nucleotides line up with TRBD1. The CDR3 length is 15 residues. The V gene's germline CDR1 is LGHNA and CDR2 YSLEER. V was clipped by 0 bases and J by 7 bases; unmatched bases: 8. The CDR3 DNA reads TGCGCCAGCAGCCAAGATTGGGGGACAGATCTTGAAGCTTTCTTT. Encoded protein: CASSQDWGTDLEAFF.

The rearrangement joins TRBV6-6 to TRBJ1-5; TRBD1 matches at 8 bases. The junction had 7 bases not matched to a gene; V was cut back by 5 bases and J by 7 bases. CDR3 length: 14 residues. From germline, CDR1 is MNHNY and CDR2 SVGAGI (reference sequence). CDR3 residues: CASSQGASGQPQHF. As DNA, the CDR3 is TGTGCCAGCAGTCAGGGGGCATCCGGGCAGCCCCAGCATTTT.

V usage is TRBV27 and J usage is TRBJ1-4; 12 positions agree with TRBD1. V lost 2 bases to trimming and J lost 8 bases; unmatched junction nucleotides: 12. There are 18 residues in the CDR3. Germline values: CDR1 MNHEY, CDR2 SMNVEV (reference sequence). The DNA of the CDR3 is TGTGCCAGCAGTTTACTCGGGACAGGGGGCGCGAGTGGCGAAAAACTGTTTTTT. Residues: CASSLLGTGGASGEKLFF.

V is TRBV5-1 and J is TRBJ1-2, with D maybe TRBD1 (6 bases). This CDR3 region has 16 residues. V was pared by 4 bases and J by 5 bases, with 21 bases between. The germline V gene has CDR1 SGHRS and CDR2 YFSETQ. CDR3 in DNA: TGCGCCAGCAGCCAACGAGGGGCAGGGGCCATTTATGGCTACACCTTC. It codes for CASSQRGAGAIYGYTF.

In its sample, this clone was seen a few times. This rearrangement joins TRBV7-9 to TRBJ2-5, with D perhaps matching TRBD2 (7 bases). Germline CDR1 SEHNR, CDR2 FQNEAQ (reference sequence). The CDR3 is made up of 16 amino acids. The V and J ends lost 4 bases and 1 base respectively, with 16 bases between them. The CDR3 region has the DNA TGTGCCAGCAGCTACCTGGGGGGGCCCATCCAAGAGACCCAGTACTTC. Encoded protein: CASSYLGGPIQETQYF.

The gene calls are TRBV4-3 and TRBJ1-2; unclear D gene. This CDR3 has 16 amino acids. Looked up from germline, CDR1 is LGHNA and CDR2 is YSLEER. The V end was cut by 3 bases, the J end by 4 bases, with 18 bases between. The CDR3 DNA reads as TGCGCCAGCAGCCAGGACCTCTACCAGGACCCCTATGGCTACACCTTC. Encoded protein: CASSQDLYQDPYGYTF.

J is TRBJ2-7 and V is TRBV4-1; D unclear. The CDR3 consists of 14 residues. Germline V gene sequence: CDR1 MGHRA, CDR2 YSYEKL. V was cut by 4 bases and J by 3 bases, with 13 bases left in between. CDR3 loop: CASSPRQENYEQYF. CDR3 DNA: TGCGCCAGCAGCCCAAGACAAGAAAACTACGAGCAGTACTTC.

This chain connects TRBV18 to TRBJ2-7; D is undetermined. Germline V gene lookup returns CDR1 KGHSH and CDR2 LQKENI. V was cut by 0 bases and J by 3 bases, with 6 bases left in between. The CDR3 sequence is 13 residues long. CDR3 sequence reads: CASSPPENYEQYF. In nucleotides, the CDR3 is TGTGCCAGCTCACCACCAGAAAACTACGAGCAGTACTTC.

The chain is built from TRBV7-9 and TRBJ2-2, with TRBD1 as a possible D gene (6 bases). From germline, CDR1 is SEHNR and CDR2 FQNEAQ (reference sequence). V lost 7 bases to trimming and J lost 3 bases, with 18 bases between them. The CDR3 is made up of 16 amino acids. For the CDR3, the DNA is TGTGCCAGCAACCCGACAGGCCGAATGGACACCGGGGAGCTGTTTTTT. Its protein product is CASNPTGRMDTGELFF.

The V and J genes are TRBV18 and TRBJ2-7; D call uncertain. Germline assignment: CDR1 KGHSH and CDR2 LQKENI. This CDR3 region has 15 residues. V lost 0 bases to trimming and J lost 2 bases, with 11 bases between them. CDR3 DNA sequence: TGTGCCAGCTCACCACCGCCATCAGGCCCCTACGAGCAGTACTTC. Amino acid sequence: CASSPPPSGPYEQYF.

The V and J genes are TRBV7-9 and TRBJ2-3; D might be TRBD2 (5 bases). The ends were cut back, 4 bases at V and 2 bases at J, with 16 bases in the middle. This CDR3 is built from 16 residues. Germline V gene data show CDR1 as SEHNR and CDR2 as FQNEAQ (reference sequence). As DNA, the CDR3 is TGTGCCAGCAGCTCCTCGGACTCCCGTTACACAGATACGCAGTATTTT. Its protein is CASSSSDSRYTDTQYF.